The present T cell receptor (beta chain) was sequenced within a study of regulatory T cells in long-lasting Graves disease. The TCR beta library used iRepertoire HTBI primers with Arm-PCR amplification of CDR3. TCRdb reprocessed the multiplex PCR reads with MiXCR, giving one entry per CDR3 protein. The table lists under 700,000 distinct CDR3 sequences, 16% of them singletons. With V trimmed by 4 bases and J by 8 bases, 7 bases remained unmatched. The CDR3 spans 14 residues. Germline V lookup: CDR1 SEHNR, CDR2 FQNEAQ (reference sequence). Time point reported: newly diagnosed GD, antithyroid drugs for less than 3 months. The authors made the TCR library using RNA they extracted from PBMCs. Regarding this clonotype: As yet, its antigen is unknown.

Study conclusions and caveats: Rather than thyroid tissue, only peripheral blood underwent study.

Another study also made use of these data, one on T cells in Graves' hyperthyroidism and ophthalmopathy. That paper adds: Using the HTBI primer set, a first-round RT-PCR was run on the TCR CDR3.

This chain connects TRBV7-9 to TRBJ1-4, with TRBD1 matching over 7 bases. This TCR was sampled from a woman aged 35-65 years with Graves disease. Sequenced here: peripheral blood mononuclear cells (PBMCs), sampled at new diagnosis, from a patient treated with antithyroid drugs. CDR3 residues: CASSSRQGREKLFF. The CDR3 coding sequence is TGTGCCAGCAGCTCCCGACAGGGCAGGGAAAAACTGTTTTTT.